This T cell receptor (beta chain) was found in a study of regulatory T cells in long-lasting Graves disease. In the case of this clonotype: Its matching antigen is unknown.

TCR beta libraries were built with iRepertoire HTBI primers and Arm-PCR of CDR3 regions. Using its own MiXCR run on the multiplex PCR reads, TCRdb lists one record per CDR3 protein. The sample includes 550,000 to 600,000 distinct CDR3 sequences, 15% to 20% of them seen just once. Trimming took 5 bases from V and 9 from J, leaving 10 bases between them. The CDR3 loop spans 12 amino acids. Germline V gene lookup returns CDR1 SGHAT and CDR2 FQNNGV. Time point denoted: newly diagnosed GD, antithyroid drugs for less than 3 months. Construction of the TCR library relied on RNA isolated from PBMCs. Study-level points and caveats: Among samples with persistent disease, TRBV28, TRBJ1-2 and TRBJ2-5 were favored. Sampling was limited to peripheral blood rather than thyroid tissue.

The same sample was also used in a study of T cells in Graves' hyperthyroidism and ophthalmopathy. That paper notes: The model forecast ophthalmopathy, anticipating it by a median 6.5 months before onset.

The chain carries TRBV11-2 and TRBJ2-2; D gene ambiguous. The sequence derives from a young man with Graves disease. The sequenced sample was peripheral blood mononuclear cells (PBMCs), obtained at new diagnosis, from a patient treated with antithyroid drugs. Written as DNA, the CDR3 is TGTGCCAGCAGCGCAACCCTCCGGGAGCTGTTTTTT. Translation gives CASSATLRELFF.